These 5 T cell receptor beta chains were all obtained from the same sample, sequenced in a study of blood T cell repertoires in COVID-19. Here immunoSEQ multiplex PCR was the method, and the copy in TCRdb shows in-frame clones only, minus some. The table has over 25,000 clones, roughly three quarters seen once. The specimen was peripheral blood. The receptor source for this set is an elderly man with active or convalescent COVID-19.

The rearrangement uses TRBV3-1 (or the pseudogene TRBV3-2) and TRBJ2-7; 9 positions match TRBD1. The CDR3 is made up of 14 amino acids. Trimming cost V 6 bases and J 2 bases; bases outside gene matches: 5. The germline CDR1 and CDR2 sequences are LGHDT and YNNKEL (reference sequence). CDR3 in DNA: TGTGCCAGCAGTCGACAGGGGGGCACCTACGAGCAGTACTTC. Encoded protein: CASSRQGGTYEQYF.

CDR3 loop: CASSPDSRGANYGYTF. DNA of the CDR3: TGTGCCAGCTCACCTGACAGCCGGGGGGCGAACTATGGCTACACCTTC. The genes are TRBV18 and TRBJ1-2; possibly TRBD1 for D (6 bases). This CDR3 is 16 amino acids long. With 3 bases removed from V and 2 bases from J, the gap between germline ends came to 16 bases. In germline, CDR1 is KGHSH, CDR2 LQKENI.

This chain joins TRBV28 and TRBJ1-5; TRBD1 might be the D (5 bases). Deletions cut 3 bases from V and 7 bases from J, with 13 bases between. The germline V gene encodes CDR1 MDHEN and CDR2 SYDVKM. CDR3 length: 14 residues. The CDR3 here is CASSFQGGGQPQHF. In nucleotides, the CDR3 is TGTGCCAGCAGTTTTCAGGGAGGCGGGCAGCCCCAGCATTTT.

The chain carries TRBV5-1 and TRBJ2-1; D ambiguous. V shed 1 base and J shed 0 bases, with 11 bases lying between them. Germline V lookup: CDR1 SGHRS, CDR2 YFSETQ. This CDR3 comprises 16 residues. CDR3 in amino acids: CASSLPRPSSYNEQFF. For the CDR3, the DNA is TGCGCCAGCAGCTTGCCTAGACCTAGCTCCTACAATGAGCAGTTCTTC. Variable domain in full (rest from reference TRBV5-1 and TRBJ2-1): KAGVTQTPRYLIKTRGQQVTLSCSPISGHRSVSWYQQTPGQGLQFLFEYFSETQRNKGNFPGRFSGRQFSNSRSEMNVSTLELGDSALYLCASSLPRPSSYNEQFFGPGTRLTVL.

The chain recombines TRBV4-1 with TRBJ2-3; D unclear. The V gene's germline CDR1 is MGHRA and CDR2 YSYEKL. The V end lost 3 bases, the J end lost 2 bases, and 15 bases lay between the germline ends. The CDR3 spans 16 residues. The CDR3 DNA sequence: TGCGCCAGCAGCCACTTGGGCCGCTCCGCCACAGATACGCAGTATTTT. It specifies CASSHLGRSATDTQYF.